This T cell receptor (beta chain) was documented in a study of cytomegalovirus exposure and HLA in healthy donors. PCR used 60 Vbeta primers and 13 Jbeta primers. The table came from immunoSEQ multiplex PCR; TCRdb's copy has only in-frame clones and leaves some out. The table records 190,000 or so clones, 80% of them present only once. Remarks on this clone: Antigen unknown.

Points from the study as a whole: Researchers catalogued some 160 TCR beta chains as cytomegalovirus-associated.

Germline V lookup: CDR1 SGHAT, CDR2 FQNNGV. The V gene end was trimmed by 2 bases and the J gene end by 7 bases; junction bases not matched to a gene: 8. The CDR3 consists of 15 residues. The gene calls are TRBV11-2 and TRBJ2-1; 7 positions agree with TRBD1. This TCR was sampled from a boy aged 10-17 years in good health and CMV-seronegative. Sequenced sample: PBMCs. The CDR3, as DNA: TGTGCCAGCAGCTTATTTCAGACAGGGATGAATGAGCAGTTCTTC. As protein: CASSLFQTGMNEQFF. The variable domain in full, completed from reference TRBV11-2 and TRBJ2-1, reads EAGVAQSPRYKIIEKRQSVAFWCNPISGHATLYWYQQILGQGPKLLIQFQNNGVVDDSQLPKDRFSAERLKGVDSTLKIQPAKLEDSAVYLCASSLFQTGMNEQFFGPGTRLTVL.